The 29 T cell receptor beta chains reported below all come from one sample, sequenced in a study of long-term antiretroviral therapy in people with HIV. Running of the v3.0 immunoSEQ assay took place at survey level. Libraries were prepared by immunoSEQ multiplex PCR; TCRdb keeps only in-frame clonotypes and omits some of them. The table shows under 30,000 clones, with 95% occurring only once. The material sequenced was unsorted PBMCs, taken 5.3 years after starting antiretroviral therapy. The receptor set was obtained from a middle-aged man with HIV.

The genes are TRBV6-1 and TRBJ1-2; D gene unclear. The length of the CDR3 is 13 residues. Trimming took off 1 base at V and 4 bases at J, with 7 bases between the two ends. Germline V gene lookup returns CDR1 MNHNS and CDR2 SASEGT. The CDR3 loop reads CASSEGHSYGYTF. The CDR3 nucleotides read TGTGCCAGCAGTGAAGGACATTCCTATGGCTACACCTTC.

V gene TRBV11-2 combines with J gene TRBJ2-1; D gene uncertain. Looked up from germline, CDR1 is SGHAT and CDR2 is FQNNGV. The CDR3 has 14 amino acids. The V end was cut by 0 bases, the J end by 5 bases, with 8 bases between. The CDR3 nucleotides are TGTGCCAGCAGCTTAGAAATGGGTCACAATGAGCAGTTCTTC. Its translation is CASSLEMGHNEQFF.

The V and J genes are TRBV4-2 and TRBJ1-2, with TRBD1 matching over 7 bases. CDR3 length equals 15 residues. Trimming took 4 bases from V and 0 from J; bases not matched to a gene: 5. CDR1 and CDR2 from the germline V gene are LGHNA and YNFKEQ. CDR3: CASSRGQLTNYGYTF. CDR3 coding DNA: TGTGCCAGCAGCCGGGGACAGCTCACTAACTATGGCTACACCTTC.

The chain uses TRBV7-8 and TRBJ2-3, with a tentative D call TRBD2 (7 bases). This CDR3 has 16 residues. Per germline, CDR1 SGHVS and CDR2 FQNEAQ. The V end lost 0 bases, the J end lost 4 bases, and 14 bases lay between the germline ends. The CDR3 spells CASSLATRGQSDTQYF. In nucleotides, the CDR3 is TGTGCCAGCAGCTTAGCGACGCGGGGGCAGTCAGATACGCAGTATTTT.

The DNA of the CDR3 is TGCGCCAGCAGCTTGGTTCAGACTAGCCAGGAGCAGTACTTC. Protein sequence: CASSLVQTSQEQYF. J is TRBJ2-7 and V is TRBV5-1; TRBD2 aligns across 7 bases. Losses at the gene ends were 0 bases for V and 7 bases for J; bases not matched to a gene: 7. Germline loops: CDR1 SGHRS, CDR2 YFSETQ. The CDR3 has 14 residues.

V usage is TRBV27 and J usage is TRBJ1-6; TRBD1 might be the D (5 bases). The V gene's germline CDR1 is MNHEY and CDR2 SMNVEV (reference sequence). The CDR3 runs 16 residues. V was trimmed by 6 bases and J by 0 bases, leaving 12 bases between them. The CDR3 region is CASRMGGSSYNSPLHF. The CDR3 DNA reads as TGTGCCAGCAGGATGGGGGGGAGCTCCTATAATTCACCCCTCCACTTT.

J is TRBJ1-1 and V is TRBV5-1; D possibly corresponds to TRBD1 (5 bases). There are 14 residues in the CDR3. Trimming removed 4 bases from V and 1 base from J, with 11 bases in between. Germline V lookup: CDR1 SGHRS, CDR2 YFSETQ. CDR3 DNA: TGCGCCAGCAGCCAAGGGGCAGCGAACACTGAAGCTTTCTTT. Translation gives CASSQGAANTEAFF. The full variable domain, in which reference TRBV5-1 and TRBJ1-1 provide the parts outside the CDR3, is KAGVTQTPRYLIKTRGQQVTLSCSPISGHRSVSWYQQTPGQGLQFLFEYFSETQRNKGNFPGRFSGRQFSNSRSEMNVSTLELGDSALYLCASSQGAANTEAFFGQGTRLTVV.

This chain's CDR3 is CASSPQLEGYGYTF. The CDR3 region has the DNA TGCGCCAGCAGCCCGCAGCTAGAAGGCTATGGCTACACCTTC. The chain recombines TRBV4-3 with TRBJ1-2, with no clear D. CDR1 LGHNA and CDR2 YSLEER come from the germline V gene. The CDR3 is 14 residues long. V was pared by 4 bases and J by 4 bases, with 13 bases between.

The CDR3 reads CASSMGGEGWNIQYF. The CDR3 nucleotides are TGTGCCAGTAGTATGGGGGGTGAAGGGTGGAACATTCAGTACTTC. The chain carries TRBV19 and TRBJ2-4; a possible D gene is TRBD2 (6 bases). The ends were cut back, 3 bases at V and 7 bases at J, with 16 bases in the middle. CDR1 is LNHDA, CDR2 SQIVND, per germline (reference sequence). This CDR3 contains 15 residues.

The chain has TRBV7-9 and TRBJ1-1, with a tentative D call TRBD1 (5 bases). In germline, CDR1 is SEHNR, CDR2 FQNEAQ (reference sequence). This CDR3 region has 16 residues. Trimming pared 6 bases from V and 1 base from J, leaving 18 bases between. The CDR3 reads CASRDPQVQGNTEAFF. The CDR3 DNA sequence: TGTGCCAGCAGGGACCCCCAGGTCCAGGGGAACACTGAAGCTTTCTTT. Looking up the rest from reference TRBV7-9 and TRBJ1-1 gives the full variable domain: DTGVSQNPRHKITKRGQNVTFRCDPISEHNRLYWYRQTLGQGPEFLTYFQNEAQLEKSRLLSDRFSAERPKGSFSTLEIQRTEQGDSAMYLCASRDPQVQGNTEAFFGQGTRLTVV.

The chain has TRBV5-1 and TRBJ2-7; tentative D call: TRBD2 (6 bases). CDR1 SGHRS and CDR2 YFSETQ come from the germline V gene. The V gene lost 0 bases and the J gene lost 1 base, with 17 bases spanning the gap. The CDR3 is 17 residues long. CDR3 sequence (DNA): TGCGCCAGCAGCTTGGCTCCCCGGGACTTTGGGTCCTACGAGCAGTACTTC. Its translation is CASSLAPRDFGSYEQYF.

The chain uses TRBV7-2 and TRBJ1-2; TRBD1 aligns across 7 bases. Unmatched junction bases numbered 11, after V lost 4 bases and J lost 3 bases. CDR1 is SGHTA and CDR2 is FQGNSA in the germline V gene. The CDR3 contains 16 residues. CDR3 amino acids: CASSWINAGTDYGYTF. CDR3 DNA: TGTGCCAGCAGCTGGATTAATGCCGGGACAGACTATGGCTACACCTTC.

In DNA, the CDR3 is TGTGCCAGCTCACCAAGCGCCTACGAGCAGTACTTC. This codes for CASSPSAYEQYF. This sequence joins TRBV18 and TRBJ2-7, with unresolved D. The CDR3 sequence is 12 residues long. The ends were cut back, 2 bases at V and 2 bases at J, with 4 bases in the middle. In germline, CDR1 is KGHSH, CDR2 LQKENI.

CDR3 protein: CASSLAGGAAFF. Here the CDR3 DNA reads TGTGCCAGCAGTTTAGCGGGCGGGGCGGCTTTCTTT. This rearrangement joins TRBV27 to TRBJ1-1, with D possibly TRBD1 on 5 matching bases. The CDR3 loop spans 12 amino acids. Germline assignment: CDR1 MNHEY and CDR2 SMNVEV (reference sequence). V was shortened by 2 bases and J by 11 bases, with 12 bases between the two germline ends.

The chain employs TRBV5-4 and TRBJ2-7, with a tentative D call TRBD2 (6 bases). V gave up 3 bases and J gave up 4 bases, with 14 bases separating them. The germline V gene has CDR1 SGHNT and CDR2 YYREEE (reference sequence). The CDR3 contains 14 residues. In DNA form, the CDR3 reads TGTGCCAGCAGCTCCGGGGGAAACTCTTACGAGCAGTACTTC. This encodes CASSSGGNSYEQYF.

This clone was observed a single time. This chain connects TRBV4-3 to TRBJ1-6, with D possibly being TRBD1 (5 bases). CDR3 length equals 18 residues. V gave up 1 base and J gave up 10 bases, with 23 bases separating them. The germline V gene has CDR1 LGHNA and CDR2 YSLEER. In nucleotides, the CDR3 is TGCGCCAGCAGCCAAGTCCCCGCAGGGACGAGGGTGGACTCACCCCTCCACTTT. The encoded protein is CASSQVPAGTRVDSPLHF.

The rearrangement links TRBV18 to TRBJ2-7; 9 positions agree with TRBD1. CDR1 KGHSH and CDR2 LQKENI come from the germline V gene. This CDR3 spans 14 amino acids. V trimming: 2 bases; J trimming: 5 bases; junction bases outside the gene matches: 4. CDR3: CASSPGTGRNEQYF. The CDR3 DNA is TGTGCCAGCTCACCAGGGACAGGGCGGAACGAGCAGTACTTC.

This rearrangement joins TRBV15 to TRBJ2-7; D may correspond to TRBD1 or TRBD2 (5 bases each). CDR1 is LNHNV, CDR2 YYDKDF, per germline (reference sequence). V shed 11 bases and J shed 2 bases, with 7 bases lying between them. The CDR3 has 10 residues. CDR3 coding DNA: TGTGCCGGGGGAACCTACGAGCAGTACTTC. This sequence encodes CAGGTYEQYF.

Comments on this clone: Within the sample, other DNA sequences also encode this same CDR3. The rearrangement links TRBV7-2 to TRBJ2-7; D gene unclear. V lost 1 base and J lost 0, with 7 bases in between. Per germline, CDR1 SGHTA and CDR2 FQGNSA. The CDR3 runs to 14 residues. The DNA for the CDR3 is TGTGCCAGCAGCTTAGGTTTGAACTCCTACGAGCAGTACTTC. This codes for CASSLGLNSYEQYF.

The CDR3 sequence: CAISEETATGANVLTF. Written as DNA, the CDR3 is TGTGCCATCAGTGAGGAAACCGCTACGGGGGCCAACGTCCTGACTTTC. The chain employs TRBV10-3 and TRBJ2-6, with D uncertain. The CDR3 totals 16 residues. CDR1 ENHRY and CDR2 SYGVKD come from the germline V gene. Trimming removed 2 bases from V and 4 bases from J, with 12 bases in between.

This sequence joins TRBV2 and TRBJ1-2; 10 bases are a match to TRBD1. Germline trimming cut 4 bases from V and 4 bases from J; bases unmatched to any gene: 3. The length of the CDR3 is 14 residues. Germline V gives CDR1 SNHLY, CDR2 FYNNEI. As DNA, the CDR3 is TGTGCCAGCAGTGGGGGGACAGGGGCCTATGGCTACACCTTC. Encoded protein: CASSGGTGAYGYTF.

The V call is TRBV19, the J call TRBJ2-3, with TRBD2 matching 12 bases. This CDR3 contains 16 residues. J lost 2 bases, V lost 6 bases, and 6 bases had no gene match. CDR1 and CDR2 from the germline V gene are LNHDA and SQIVND (reference sequence). CDR3 DNA: TGTGCCAGTAGGAAACTAGCGGGGGGAACCACAGATACGCAGTATTTT. Translation gives CASRKLAGGTTDTQYF.

The chain couples TRBV9 to TRBJ1-2; the D gene is possibly TRBD1 (6 bases). The CDR3 has 14 amino acids. The germline V gene has CDR1 SGDLS and CDR2 YYNGEE. Trimming left V 3 bases short and J 5 bases short, with 14 bases between. The CDR3 DNA follows: TGTGCCAGCAGCGCACTTACAGGGTTATATGGCTACACCTTC. This translates into CASSALTGLYGYTF.

This rearrangement joins TRBV11-2 to TRBJ2-5; TRBD1 aligns across 10 bases. The CDR3 consists of 14 residues. From germline, CDR1 is SGHAT and CDR2 FQNNGV. The V gene end was trimmed by 5 bases and the J gene end by 5 bases; junction bases not matched to a gene: 5. The CDR3 DNA follows: TGTGCCAGCAGCACTCGACAGGGGGCTGAGACCCAGTACTTC. Translated, it gives CASSTRQGAETQYF.

The rearrangement joins TRBV7-6 to TRBJ2-2; 10 bases align to TRBD1. Looked up from germline, CDR1 is SGHVS and CDR2 is FNYEAQ. The CDR3 spans 17 residues. Trimming at V came to 3 bases and at J to 4 bases, leaving 8 bases not matched to a gene. CDR3 DNA: TGTGCCAGCAGCTTTCGGACAGGGGGGTCGTTCACCGGGGAGCTGTTTTTT. Protein: CASSFRTGGSFTGELFF.

The chain joins TRBV5-8 to TRBJ1-2, with TRBD1 matching over 8 bases. Germline V gene lookup returns CDR1 SGHTS and CDR2 YDEGEE. J lost 4 bases, V lost 2 bases, and 7 bases had no gene match. The CDR3 is made up of 15 amino acids. The CDR3 sequence is CASSLPTGAVYGYTF. The DNA of the CDR3 is TGTGCCAGCAGCTTACCGACAGGGGCAGTCTATGGCTACACCTTC.

J is TRBJ2-4 and V is TRBV30; D might be TRBD1 or TRBD2, each matching 5 bases. This CDR3 contains 15 residues. V was pared by 0 bases and J by 1 base, with 10 bases between. The germline V gene has CDR1 GTSNPN and CDR2 SVGIG (reference sequence). CDR3 in DNA: TGTGCCTGGAGTGTTGGGGGAATGGCCAAAAACATTCAGTACTTC. Translation gives CAWSVGGMAKNIQYF.

This CDR3 reads CASSLDGAGGTDTQYF. CDR3 DNA sequence: TGTGCCAGCAGCTTAGATGGCGCGGGGGGGACAGATACGCAGTATTTT. J is TRBJ2-3 and V is TRBV7-2; TRBD2 matches 9 bases. Germline V CDR1 and CDR2: SGHTA, FQGNSA. V was pared by 1 base and J by 3 bases, with 5 bases of the junction left unmatched. The CDR3 extends over 16 amino acids.

This chain links TRBV7-8 with TRBJ2-1, with D unresolved. The CDR3 is made up of 15 amino acids. V lost 3 bases, J lost 4 bases, and 13 bases lay in between. In germline, CDR1 is SGHVS, CDR2 FQNEAQ. In DNA, the CDR3 is TGTGCCAGCAGCTTCCGCATACCACCATACAATGAGCAGTTCTTC. As protein: CASSFRIPPYNEQFF.